This TCR beta chain was documented in a study of CD8+ T cells in alopecia areata. Germline values: CDR1 SNHLY, CDR2 FYNNEI. V was cut by 2 bases and J by 3 bases, with 11 bases left in between. The CDR3 consists of 14 residues. Study conclusions and caveats: Especially in alopecia totalis/universalis, lesional scalp showed greater clonality than normal scalp did.

Points on this clone: Its matching antigen is unknown.

The sequencing template was cDNA reverse transcribed from extracted RNA. The repertoire was sequenced with immunoSEQ multiplex PCR; TCRdb's copy has only in-frame clones and lacks some. The sample includes under 250,000 clones, around 62% of them seen just once. The TCR sequence derives from a human donor with alopecia areata. The rearrangement uses TRBV2 and TRBJ2-7; D might be TRBD1 (5 bases). The specimen comprised CD4+ T cells sorted from blood, sampled at week 0. The CDR3 DNA reads TGTGCCAGCAGTGAACAGGGTTTCGGCTACGAGCAGTACTTC. This codes for CASSEQGFGYEQYF.